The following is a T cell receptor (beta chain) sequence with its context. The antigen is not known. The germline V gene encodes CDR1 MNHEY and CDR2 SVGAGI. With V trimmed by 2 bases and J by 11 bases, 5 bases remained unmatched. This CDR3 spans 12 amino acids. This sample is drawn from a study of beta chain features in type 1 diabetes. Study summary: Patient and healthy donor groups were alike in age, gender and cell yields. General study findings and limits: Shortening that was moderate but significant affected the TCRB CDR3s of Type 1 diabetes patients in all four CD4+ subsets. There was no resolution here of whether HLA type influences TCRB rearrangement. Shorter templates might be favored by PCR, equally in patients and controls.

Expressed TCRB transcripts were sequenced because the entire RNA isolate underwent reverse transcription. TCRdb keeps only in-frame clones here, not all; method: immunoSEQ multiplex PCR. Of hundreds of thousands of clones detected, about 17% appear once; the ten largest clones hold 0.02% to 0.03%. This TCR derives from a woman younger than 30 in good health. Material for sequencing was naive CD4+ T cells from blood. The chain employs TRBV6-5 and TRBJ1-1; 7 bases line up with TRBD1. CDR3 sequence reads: CASSYTDRWAFF. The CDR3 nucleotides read TGTGCCAGCAGTTACACGGACAGGTGGGCTTTCTTT.